This is a list of T cell receptor beta chains from one sample in a study of CD8 T cells in ankylosing spondylitis. TCRdb recomputed calls from the 5' RACE reads with MiXCR, one row per CDR3 protein. This table holds fewer than 250,000 distinct CDR3 sequences, around 16% found once. The sample taken for sequencing was blood, either unsorted or a sorted T cell fraction (not recorded which). Source of these receptors: a male donor with ankylosing spondylitis. The CDR3 runs from the conserved cysteine through the conserved F or W. The order of the fields is V gene, J gene, CDR3 length, CDR3 protein.

v_call: TRBV6-2/TRBV6-3; j_call: TRBJ2-1; cdr3_length: 15; cdr3_aa: CASSYFAGGGNEQFF
v_call: TRBV4-1; j_call: TRBJ2-7; cdr3_length: 16; cdr3_aa: CASSRDPGTRAYEQYF
v_call: TRBV29-1; j_call: TRBJ1-1; cdr3_length: 12; cdr3_aa: CSVDRQENEAFF
v_call: TRBV7-9; j_call: TRBJ2-1; cdr3_length: 14; cdr3_aa: CASSFVGGPGEQFF
v_call: TRBV29-1; j_call: TRBJ2-7; cdr3_length: 13; cdr3_aa: CSVSGTSGYEQYF
v_call: TRBV12-3/TRBV12-4; j_call: TRBJ2-2; cdr3_length: 17; cdr3_aa: CASSLAGDHTNTGELFF
v_call: TRBV12-3/TRBV12-4; j_call: TRBJ2-3; cdr3_length: 16; cdr3_aa: CASSFIIGQTSDTQYF
v_call: TRBV11-2; j_call: TRBJ2-7; cdr3_length: 15; cdr3_aa: CASSEDSAGAYEQYF
v_call: TRBV10-2; j_call: TRBJ2-3; cdr3_length: 17; cdr3_aa: CASSLHPPPGGTDTQYF
v_call: TRBV5-6; j_call: TRBJ2-1; cdr3_length: 11; cdr3_aa: CASSLFDEQFF
v_call: TRBV20-1; j_call: TRBJ2-3; cdr3_length: 18; cdr3_aa: CSAREVGTSGRETDTQYF
v_call: TRBV20-1; j_call: TRBJ2-3; cdr3_length: 17; cdr3_aa: CSAREDGGVLSTDTQYF
v_call: TRBV5-1; j_call: TRBJ2-1; cdr3_length: 16; cdr3_aa: CASSFDIAGAGDEQFF
v_call: TRBV6-1; j_call: TRBJ2-7; cdr3_length: 14; cdr3_aa: CASSETRATYEQYF
v_call: TRBV12-3/TRBV12-4; j_call: TRBJ1-1; cdr3_length: 16; cdr3_aa: CASSFGGEGLNTEAFF
v_call: TRBV4-1; j_call: TRBJ1-2; cdr3_length: 16; cdr3_aa: CASSQVIPGARLGYTF
v_call: TRBV5-8; j_call: TRBJ2-1; cdr3_length: 16; cdr3_aa: CASSNAGTSSYNEQFF
v_call: TRBV5-8; j_call: TRBJ1-2; cdr3_length: 16; cdr3_aa: CASSDSGTASFYGYTF
v_call: TRBV3-1; j_call: TRBJ2-7; cdr3_length: 14; cdr3_aa: CASSQAVGLYEQYF
v_call: TRBV10-3; j_call: TRBJ2-1; cdr3_length: 15; cdr3_aa: CAIMTGTGGSDEQFF
v_call: TRBV6-2/TRBV6-3; j_call: TRBJ2-5; cdr3_length: 13; cdr3_aa: CASSSRGIETQYF
v_call: TRBV27; j_call: TRBJ1-1; cdr3_length: 13; cdr3_aa: CASTRTGWTEAFF
v_call: TRBV10-3; j_call: TRBJ2-1; cdr3_length: 14; cdr3_aa: CAIRTGQGHNEQFF
v_call: TRBV3-1; j_call: TRBJ1-1; cdr3_length: 13; cdr3_aa: CASSATGNTEAFF
v_call: TRBV18; j_call: TRBJ2-1; cdr3_length: 16; cdr3_aa: CASSPWGGSRYNEQFF
v_call: TRBV6-2/TRBV6-3; j_call: TRBJ2-1; cdr3_length: 14; cdr3_aa: CASSLSSRYNEQFF
v_call: TRBV4-1; j_call: TRBJ2-7; cdr3_length: 15; cdr3_aa: CASSHGTSGTLGQYF